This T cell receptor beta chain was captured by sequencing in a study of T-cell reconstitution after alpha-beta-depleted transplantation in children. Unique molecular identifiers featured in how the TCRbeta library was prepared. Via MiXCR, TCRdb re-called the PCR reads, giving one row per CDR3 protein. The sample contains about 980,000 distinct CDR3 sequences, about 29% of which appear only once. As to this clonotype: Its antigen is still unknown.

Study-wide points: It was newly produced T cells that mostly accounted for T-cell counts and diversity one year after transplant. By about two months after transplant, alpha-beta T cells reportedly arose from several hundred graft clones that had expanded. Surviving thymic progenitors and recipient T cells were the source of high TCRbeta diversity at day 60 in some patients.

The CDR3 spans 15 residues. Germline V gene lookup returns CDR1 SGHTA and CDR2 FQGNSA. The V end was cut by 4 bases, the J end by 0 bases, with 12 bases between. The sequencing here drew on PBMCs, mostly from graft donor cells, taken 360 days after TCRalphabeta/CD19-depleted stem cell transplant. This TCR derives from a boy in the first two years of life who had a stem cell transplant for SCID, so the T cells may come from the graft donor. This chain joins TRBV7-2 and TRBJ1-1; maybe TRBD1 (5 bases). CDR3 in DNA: TGTGCCAGCAGCTGGGACGGAGACATGAACACTGAAGCTTTCTTT. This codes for CASSWDGDMNTEAFF.